The rows below give T cell receptor beta chains drawn from one sample of a study of Tregs in tolerant kidney transplant recipients. Clones were sequenced by immunoSEQ multiplex PCR, and TCRdb holds only the in-frame ones, with some missing. The table records 90,000 or so clones, over 85% of them present only once. The sequenced sample was CD8+ T cells from blood. Receptors originate from a human donor in good health. Each CDR3 is given with its conserved first and last residue. The order of the fields is V gene, D gene, J gene, clone size, CDR3 protein, CDR3 DNA. A D gene is named only where the DNA matches it firmly. For some rows the clone size is stated as once, few or many, or as a class when expanded; others skip it.

>TRBV15|TRBD1|TRBJ1-2|.
CATRTGTVNYGYTF
TGTGCCACCCGCACCGGGACAGTTAACTATGGCTACACCTTC
>TRBV5-6|.|TRBJ1-5|.
CASSLRTEINQPQHF
TGTGCCAGCAGCTTGAGGACAGAGATCAATCAGCCCCAGCATTTT
>TRBV6-5|.|TRBJ1-3|.
CAASRGSGNTIYF
TGTGCCGCATCGAGGGGCTCTGGAAACACCATATATTTT
>TRBV27|.|TRBJ1-4|.
CASRDRGLNEKLFF
TGTGCCAGCAGGGACCGAGGACTTAATGAAAAACTGTTTTTT
>TRBV4-1|TRBD1|TRBJ1-2|few
CASSMWTGPGGYTF
TGCGCCAGCAGCATGTGGACAGGGCCTGGAGGCTACACCTTC
>TRBV5-4|.|TRBJ2-1|.
CASTPSTGTRPDEQFF
TGTGCCAGCACCCCATCGACAGGCACCCGACCGGATGAGCAGTTCTTC
>TRBV19|.|TRBJ2-7|few
CATSTGRIDEQYF
TGTGCCACCTCCACAGGGCGCATCGACGAGCAGTACTTC
>TRBV5-1|.|TRBJ2-1|.
CASSPGRVSYNEQFF
TGCGCAAGCAGCCCGGGCCGGGTCTCCTACAATGAGCAGTTCTTC
>TRBV2|TRBD1|TRBJ1-2|once
CASTLGQTYYGYTF
TGTGCCAGCACTCTGGGACAGACCTACTATGGCTACACCTTC
>TRBV5-5|.|TRBJ1-4|.
CASSPRSRENEKLFF
TGTGCCAGCAGCCCTAGGTCCAGGGAGAACGAAAAACTGTTTTTT
>TRBV9|TRBD1|TRBJ2-7|once
CASSVEGDRGYEQYF
TGTGCCAGCAGCGTCGAGGGGGACAGGGGCTACGAGCAGTACTTC
>TRBV2|.|TRBJ1-5|.
CARGGRSYNQPQHF
TGTGCCAGGGGGGGGCGGTCCTACAATCAGCCCCAGCATTTT
>TRBV9|.|TRBJ1-1|.
CASSVRGLNTEAFF
TGTGCCAGCAGCGTCCGAGGCTTGAACACTGAAGCTTTCTTT
>TRBV7-1|.|TRBJ1-2|.
CASSLAGKRYGYTF
TGTGCCAGCAGCTTAGCAGGGAAGAGGTATGGCTACACCTTC
>TRBV7-9|.|TRBJ2-1|.
CASRADSSYNEQFF
TGTGCCAGCAGAGCGGATAGCTCCTACAATGAGCAGTTCTTC
>TRBV4-1|.|TRBJ1-6|.
CASSQERVSSYNSPLHF
TGCGCCAGCAGCCAAGAACGTGTGAGCTCCTATAATTCACCCCTCCACTTT
>TRBV6-5|.|TRBJ1-2|once
CASSYSEGGNGYTF
TGTGCCAGCAGTTACTCGGAGGGGGGTAATGGCTACACCTTC
>TRBV6-6|TRBD2|TRBJ2-2|.
CASRPTSGGAGGELFF
TGTGCCAGCAGGCCTACTAGCGGGGGGGCCGGCGGGGAGCTGTTTTTT
>TRBV7-7|.|TRBJ2-7|.
CASSSTRGYEQYF
TGTGCCAGCAGCTCCACCAGGGGTTACGAGCAGTACTTC
>TRBV9|.|TRBJ1-4|.
CASRGTNEKLFF
TGTGCCAGCAGAGGAACTAATGAAAAACTGTTTTTT
>TRBV11-2|.|TRBJ2-3|.
CASSLGGGYPTDTQYF
TGTGCCAGCAGCTTAGGGGGCGGATACCCCACAGATACGCAGTATTTT
>TRBV9|TRBD2|TRBJ2-7|.
CASSASLVAGLREQYF
TGTGCCAGCAGCGCCTCACTCGTAGCGGGGCTACGTGAGCAGTACTTC
>TRBV7-2|TRBD1|TRBJ2-2|.
CASSLPRDRILANTGELFF
TGTGCCAGCAGCTTACCCCGGGACAGGATACTCGCGAACACCGGGGAGCTGTTTTTT
>TRBV19|.|TRBJ1-3|.
CASSRNPDGSGNTIYF
TGTGCCAGTAGCAGAAACCCGGACGGCTCTGGAAACACCATATATTTT
>TRBV7-9|.|TRBJ1-6|few
CASSLTDSLYNSPLHF
TGTGCCAGCAGCTTAACGGACAGCCTCTATAATTCACCCCTCCACTTT
>TRBV9|.|TRBJ2-6|.
CASSVGPFVGSGANVLTF
TGTGCCAGCAGCGTAGGGCCTTTTGTGGGGTCTGGGGCCAACGTCCTGACTTTC
>TRBV18|.|TRBJ2-1|once
CASSLTDNEQFF
TGTGCCAGCTCACTGACCGACAATGAGCAGTTCTTC
>TRBV7-9|.|TRBJ2-1|once
CASSSLPAGPSYNEQFF
TGTGCCAGCAGCTCACTTCCCGCGGGACCCTCCTACAATGAGCAGTTCTTC
>TRBV4-1|.|TRBJ2-1|.
CASSQLLAGGEQFF
TGCGCCAGCAGCCAACTCCTAGCCGGGGGCGAGCAGTTCTTC
>TRBV7-9|TRBD2|TRBJ2-7|.
CASSHSGDTYEQYF
TGTGCCAGCAGCCATAGCGGGGACACCTACGAGCAGTACTTC
>TRBV4-2|.|TRBJ1-5|once
CASSQDRGSWGRQPQHF
TGTGCCAGCAGCCAAGACCGGGGGTCTTGGGGGCGGCAGCCCCAGCATTTT
>TRBV7-6|TRBD2|TRBJ2-1|once
CASNPMAGGYNEQFF
TGTGCCAGCAACCCCATGGCGGGAGGGTACAATGAGCAGTTCTTC
>TRBV27|TRBD2|TRBJ2-2|.
CASCTGLAGVDTGELFF
TGTGCCAGCTGTACGGGACTAGCGGGAGTGGACACCGGGGAGCTGTTTTTT
>TRBV5-5|.|TRBJ2-1|.
CASSLERRNHEQFF
TGTGCCAGCAGCTTGGAGCGCAGGAACCATGAGCAGTTCTTC
>TRBV5-1|.|TRBJ1-4|.
CASGLQGRGCLSEKLFF
TGCGCCAGCGGGTTGCAGGGTAGGGGGTGTCTAAGTGAAAAACTGTTTTTT
>TRBV7-6|.|TRBJ2-3|.
CASSLEALSTDTQYF
TGTGCCAGCAGCTTAGAAGCGCTGAGCACAGATACGCAGTATTTT
>TRBV14|TRBD1|TRBJ2-7|once
CASSQVRTGALEQYF
TGTGCCAGCAGCCAAGTCCGGACAGGGGCGCTCGAGCAGTACTTC
>TRBV9|TRBD2|TRBJ2-3|.
CASSPGGSTQYF
TGTGCCAGCAGCCCCGGGGGGAGCACGCAGTATTTT
>TRBV4-1|.|TRBJ1-2|.
CASSQGYRDGYTF
TGCGCCAGCAGCCAGGGTTACAGGGATGGCTACACCTTC
>TRBV13|TRBD1|TRBJ1-1|.
CASSFGTGIAEAFF
TGTGCCAGCAGCTTCGGGACAGGAATCGCTGAAGCTTTCTTT
>TRBV11-2|.|TRBJ2-1|.
CASSLDPGRAYNEQFF
TGTGCCAGCAGCTTAGACCCCGGGAGAGCCTACAATGAGCAGTTCTTC
>TRBV30|TRBD2|TRBJ2-2|.
CAWTSGRVNTGELFF
TGTGCCTGGACTAGCGGGAGAGTGAACACCGGGGAGCTGTTTTTT
>TRBV25-1|.|TRBJ1-2|.
CASSDASKNGYTF
TGTGCCAGCAGTGACGCTTCGAAAAATGGCTACACCTTC
>TRBV27|TRBD1|TRBJ1-5|.
CASRTGGNQPQHF
TGTGCCAGCAGGACAGGGGGGAATCAGCCCCAGCATTTT
>TRBV25-1|.|TRBJ1-1|.
CASLGSVQNTEAFF
TGTGCCAGCTTGGGGAGCGTCCAGAACACTGAAGCTTTCTTT
>TRBV27|.|TRBJ1-2|.
CASSSRAVTNYGYTF
TGTGCCAGCAGTTCTAGGGCAGTCACTAACTATGGCTACACCTTC
>TRBV2|.|TRBJ2-1|.
CASSEQFF
TGTGCCAGCAGTGAGCAGTTCTTC
>TRBV11-2|.|TRBJ1-1|.
CASIVGRAGWTEAFF
TGTGCCAGCATAGTCGGTAGGGCAGGGTGGACTGAAGCTTTCTTT
>TRBV6-1|TRBD2|TRBJ2-7|.
CASNARTSGIYEQYF
TGTGCCAGCAATGCCCGGACTAGCGGGATCTACGAGCAGTACTTC
>TRBV2|.|TRBJ1-2|.
CASTGDGDYGYTF
TGTGCCAGCACTGGGGACGGTGACTATGGCTACACCTTC
>TRBV29-1|.|TRBJ2-5|once
CSVDPSAVQETQYF
TGCAGCGTTGACCCTAGTGCAGTCCAAGAGACCCAGTACTTC
>TRBV7-9|TRBD1|TRBJ1-2|.
CASSLEGAVITNYGYTF
TGTGCCAGCAGCCTAGAGGGGGCAGTGATTACTAACTATGGCTACACCTTC
>TRBV10-2|.|TRBJ2-7|.
CASSDTQRKSSYEQYF
TGCGCCAGCAGTGACACCCAGCGTAAAAGTTCCTACGAGCAGTACTTC
>TRBV6-1|TRBD2|TRBJ2-3|.
CASSGLAGGLEDTQYF
TGTGCCAGCAGTGGACTAGCGGGGGGGCTTGAAGATACGCAGTATTTT
>TRBV2|.|TRBJ2-5|.
CASKGLAETQYF
TGTGCCAGCAAGGGGCTAGCGGAGACCCAGTACTTC
>TRBV7-6|.|TRBJ1-4|.
CASSPRNRATNEKLFF
TGTGCCAGCAGCCCTAGGAACAGGGCAACTAATGAAAAACTGTTTTTT